Shown below are 24 T cell receptor beta chains from a single sample sequenced in a study of control samples from healthy donors and cancer patients. Profiling relied on immunoSEQ multiplex PCR, and the TCRdb table lists in-frame clones only, not all of them. The sample shows 60,000 to 75,000 clones, approximately 89% of them seen only once. Sequencing used PBMCs. These receptors were collected from a man in his sixties with colorectal cancer.

The sample holds one count of this clone. The chain is built from TRBV19 and TRBJ1-5; TRBD1 is a possible D gene (6 bases). Trimming cost V 10 bases and J 2 bases, with 12 bases left between them. Germline-derived CDR1 and CDR2 are LNHDA and SQIVND (reference sequence). The CDR3 has 13 amino acids. CDR3 bases: TGTGCCACCGGGGGGCGTGGCAATCAGCCCCAGCATTTT. It translates to CATGGRGNQPQHF.

The chain combines TRBV6-1 with TRBJ2-1; D remains unclear. The ends were cut back, 2 bases at V and 7 bases at J, with 3 bases in the middle. Per germline, CDR1 MNHNS and CDR2 SASEGT. The CDR3 runs 11 residues. The CDR3 nucleotides are TGTGCCAGCAGTGAATGGAATGAGCAGTTCTTC. Translated: CASSEWNEQFF.

The chain links TRBV11-1 to TRBJ1-2, with 9 bases aligning to TRBD1. After removal of 5 bases from V and 4 bases from J, the junction contained 11 bases not matched to a gene. Germline V gene sequence: CDR1 SGHAT, CDR2 FQDESV (reference sequence). CDR3 length: 16 residues. The CDR3 region is CASSPDGDRAPYGYTF. The CDR3, as DNA: TGTGCCAGCAGCCCGGATGGGGACAGGGCACCCTATGGCTACACCTTC.

This clone has a handful of counts. The V and J genes are TRBV9 and TRBJ2-5, with D possibly TRBD2 on 7 matching bases. Germline V lookup: CDR1 SGDLS, CDR2 YYNGEE. Trimming shortened V by 4 bases and J by 5 bases, and 12 bases separated the two germline ends. The CDR3 totals 13 residues. As DNA, the CDR3 is TGTGCCAGCAGCTCACAGGGAGGGGAGACCCAGTACTTC. This translates into CASSSQGGETQYF.

This chain uses TRBV5-6 with TRBJ1-4, with unresolved D. Trimming cost V 1 base and J 5 bases, with 12 bases left between them. Germline assignment: CDR1 SGHDT and CDR2 YYEEEE. The CDR3 runs to 15 residues. The CDR3 sequence: CASSLFQAPNEKLFF. CDR3 bases: TGTGCCAGCAGCTTGTTTCAAGCTCCAAATGAAAAACTGTTTTTT. Filled out from reference TRBV5-6 and TRBJ1-4, the complete variable domain reads DAGVTQSPTHLIKTRGQQVTLRCSPKSGHDTVSWYQQALGQGPQFIFQYYEEEERQRGNFPDRFSGHQFPNYSSELNVNALLLGDSALYLCASSLFQAPNEKLFFGSGTQLSVL.

This sequence joins TRBV7-9 and TRBJ2-1; D remains ambiguous. The CDR3 is 15 amino acids. Trimming left V 5 bases short and J 3 bases short, with 14 bases between. Germline V gene data show CDR1 as SEHNR and CDR2 as FQNEAQ (reference sequence). The CDR3 sequence is CASSPRGVGYNEQFF. The DNA for the CDR3 is TGTGCCAGCAGCCCCCGTGGGGTCGGCTACAATGAGCAGTTCTTC.

V and J are TRBV3-1 (or the pseudogene TRBV3-2) and TRBJ2-7, with 9 bases lining up with TRBD1. Looked up from germline, CDR1 is LGHDT and CDR2 is YNNKEL (reference sequence). The CDR3 is 14 amino acids. Unmatched junction bases numbered 7, after V lost 5 bases and J lost 5 bases. The CDR3 DNA sequence: TGTGCCAGCAGCAATGGACAGGGGTCCCACGAGCAGTACTTC. Translation gives CASSNGQGSHEQYF.

CDR3 protein: CASSYSLNTEAFF. The CDR3 DNA reads as TGTGCCAGTAGCTACAGCTTGAACACTGAAGCTTTCTTT. The chain joins TRBV19 to TRBJ1-1, with D hard to call. The CDR3 has 13 residues. Per germline, CDR1 LNHDA and CDR2 SQIVND (reference sequence). The V and J ends lost 6 bases and 0 bases respectively, with 8 bases between them.

The chain joins TRBV11-2 to TRBJ2-2; weak D call: TRBD2 (6 bases). The germline V gene has CDR1 SGHAT and CDR2 FQNNGV. The CDR3 is 14 amino acids. The ends were cut back, 2 bases at V and 7 bases at J, with 11 bases in the middle. The CDR3 nucleotides read TGTGCCAGCAGCTTATTCCAGGGAGGCGGGGAGCTGTTTTTT. It specifies CASSLFQGGGELFF.

J is TRBJ1-1 and V is TRBV5-5; D uncertain. This CDR3 contains 15 residues. Trimming pared 0 bases from V and 0 bases from J, leaving 9 bases between. Germline assignment: CDR1 SGHKS and CDR2 YYEKEE (reference sequence). CDR3 DNA sequence: TGTGCCAGCAGCTTGGGACCCAGCATGAACACTGAAGCTTTCTTT. This encodes CASSLGPSMNTEAFF.

The V gene is TRBV29-1, the J gene TRBJ1-3, with 7 bases fitting TRBD1. This CDR3 is 13 amino acids long. Germline V gives CDR1 SQVTM, CDR2 ANQGSEA. Trimming took 7 bases from V and 0 from J; bases not matched to a gene: 3. The CDR3 is CSATGDSGNTIYF. As DNA, the CDR3 is TGCAGCGCTACAGGGGACTCTGGAAACACCATATATTTT.

V gene TRBV10-2 combines with J gene TRBJ1-1, with TRBD1 matching over 10 bases. The length of the CDR3 is 15 residues. Per germline, CDR1 WSHSY and CDR2 SAAADI. Trimming cost V 4 bases and J 5 bases; bases outside gene matches: 7. Here the CDR3 DNA reads TGCGCCAGCAGTGTCCCGACAGGGGGCACGACTGAAGCTTTCTTT. It codes for CASSVPTGGTTEAFF.

The chain links TRBV9 to TRBJ1-5, with D perhaps matching TRBD1 (5 bases). Per germline, CDR1 SGDLS and CDR2 YYNGEE. The CDR3 contains 14 residues. V was cut by 3 bases and J by 4 bases, with 11 bases left in between. For the CDR3, the DNA is TGTGCCAGCAGCGGCGGGGGAGGGAATCAGCCCCAGCATTTT. Its protein is CASSGGGGNQPQHF.

The J gene is TRBJ2-3, the V gene TRBV12-5; no definite D call. Trimming took 10 bases from V and 0 from J, leaving 14 bases between them. This CDR3 spans 14 amino acids. CDR1 LGHNT and CDR2 FRNRAP come from the germline V gene. The CDR3 DNA sequence: TGTGCTACCGCCGGCAAACTTAGCACAGATACGCAGTATTTT. Protein: CATAGKLSTDTQYF.

This chain connects TRBV6-1 to TRBJ2-2, with 8 bases aligning to TRBD2. CDR1 MNHNS and CDR2 SASEGT come from the germline V gene. V dropped 3 bases and J dropped 4; count of bases not matched to a gene: 7. The CDR3 loop spans 16 amino acids. Here the CDR3 DNA reads TGTGCCAGCAGTGAGGCAGCGGGGGCGGTCACCGGGGAGCTGTTTTTT. Translated: CASSEAAGAVTGELFF.

The V gene is TRBV19, the J gene TRBJ1-1; 8 nucleotides agree with TRBD1. The germline V gene has CDR1 LNHDA and CDR2 SQIVND (reference sequence). With V trimmed by 6 bases and J by 3 bases, 9 bases remained unmatched. There are 15 residues in the CDR3. The CDR3 is CASSNRGIRDTEAFF. CDR3 DNA sequence: TGTGCCAGTAGCAACAGGGGGATTCGAGACACTGAAGCTTTCTTT.

This chain joins TRBV30 and TRBJ2-5; TRBD2 agrees at 9 bases. This CDR3 region has 16 residues. CDR1 and CDR2 from the germline V gene are GTSNPN and SVGIG (reference sequence). V was pared by 3 bases and J by 2 bases, with 10 bases of the junction left unmatched. The DNA of the CDR3 is TGTGCCTGGAGCCAGATGGGGCGGGGGGGGCAAGAGACCCAGTACTTC. This encodes CAWSQMGRGGQETQYF.

DNA of the CDR3: TGTGCCAGTAGTCCCGGGAGGGCTGGAAACACCATATATTTT. This translates into CASSPGRAGNTIYF. J is TRBJ1-3 and V is TRBV19; no firm D call. V lost 5 bases and J lost 2, with 10 bases in between. The CDR3 is 14 amino acids. Per the germline V gene, CDR1 is LNHDA and CDR2 is SQIVND (reference sequence).

V and J are TRBV7-2 and TRBJ2-2; D remains ambiguous. This CDR3 is built from 16 residues. Germline lookup yields CDR1 SGHTA and CDR2 FQGNSA. The V and J ends lost 2 bases and 0 bases respectively, with 10 bases between them. In DNA, the CDR3 is TGTGCCAGCAGCTTAAATGGTAGGGCGAACACCGGGGAGCTGTTTTTT. Protein sequence: CASSLNGRANTGELFF.

Here the CDR3 DNA reads TGTGCCAGCTCACCGGGGCGGGGGGTCACCTACAATGAGCAGTTCTTC. Translated: CASSPGRGVTYNEQFF. V is TRBV18 and J is TRBJ2-1, with 8 bases aligning to TRBD2. CDR3 length equals 16 residues. Trimming cost V 3 bases and J 2 bases; bases outside gene matches: 6. Germline CDR1 reads KGHSH; CDR2 reads LQKENI.

The gene calls are TRBV13 and TRBJ2-3; tentative D call: TRBD2 (6 bases). Germline CDR1 and CDR2: PRHDT and FYEKMQ (reference sequence). V was clipped by 3 bases and J by 2 bases, with 15 bases between them. The CDR3 sequence is 16 residues long. CDR3 DNA: TGTGCCAGCAGCTTGAGGCGGGGAGCCTCCACAGATACGCAGTATTTT. It codes for CASSLRRGASTDTQYF.

CDR3 sequence: CAWRIGTDNSPLHF. The CDR3 DNA reads TGTGCCTGGAGGATCGGGACTGATAATTCACCCCTCCACTTT. The chain is built from TRBV30 and TRBJ1-6; possible D gene TRBD1, 5 bases. V dropped 3 bases and J dropped 5 bases, with 11 bases sitting between them. The CDR3 covers 14 residues. Germline CDR1 GTSNPN, CDR2 SVGIG (reference sequence).

The chain is built from TRBV5-5 and TRBJ1-4; 7 bases align to TRBD1. This CDR3 region has 16 residues. After removal of 4 bases from V and 1 base from J, the junction contained 7 bases not matched to a gene. The germline gives CDR1 SGHKS, CDR2 YYEKEE (reference sequence). The CDR3, as DNA: TGTGCCAGCAGCCTCCTTGACAGGGAAACTAATGAAAAACTGTTTTTT. Translation: CASSLLDRETNEKLFF.

This chain uses TRBV29-1 with TRBJ1-4, with TRBD1 identical over 7 bases. This CDR3 has 13 residues. Germline V CDR1 and CDR2: SQVTM, ANQGSEA. J lost 6 bases, V lost 7 bases, and 8 bases had no gene match. The CDR3 loop is CSASTGPDEKLFF. In nucleotides, the CDR3 is TGCAGCGCCTCGACAGGGCCAGATGAAAAACTGTTTTTT.